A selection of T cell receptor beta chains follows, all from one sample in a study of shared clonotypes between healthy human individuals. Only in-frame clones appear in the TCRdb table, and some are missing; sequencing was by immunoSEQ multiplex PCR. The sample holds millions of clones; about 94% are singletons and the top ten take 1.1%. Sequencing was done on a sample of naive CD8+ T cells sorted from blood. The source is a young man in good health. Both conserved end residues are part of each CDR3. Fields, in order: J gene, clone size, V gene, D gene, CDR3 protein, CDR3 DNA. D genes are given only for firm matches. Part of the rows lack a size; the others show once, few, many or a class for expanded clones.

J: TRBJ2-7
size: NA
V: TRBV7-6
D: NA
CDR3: CASSLAGSSYEQYF
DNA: TGTGCCAGCAGCTTAGCTGGCAGCTCCTACGAGCAGTACTTC

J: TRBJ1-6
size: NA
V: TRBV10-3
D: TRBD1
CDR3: CAISRTGIDSPLHF
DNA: TGTGCCATCAGTCGGACAGGGATCGATTCACCCCTCCACTTT

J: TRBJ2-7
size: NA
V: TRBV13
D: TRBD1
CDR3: CASSRGQDHEQYF
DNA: TGTGCCAGCAGCCGGGGACAGGACCACGAGCAGTACTTC

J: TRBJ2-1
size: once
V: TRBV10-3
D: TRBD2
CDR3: CAISESGGLVYNEQFF
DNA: TGTGCCATCAGTGAGTCTGGGGGACTAGTTTACAATGAGCAGTTCTTC

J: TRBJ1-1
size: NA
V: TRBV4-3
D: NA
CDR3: CASSQDGGNTEAFF
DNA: TGCGCCAGCAGCCAAGATGGCGGTAACACTGAAGCTTTCTTT

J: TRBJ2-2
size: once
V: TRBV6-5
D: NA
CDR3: CASSYTYTGELFF
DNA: TGTGCCAGCAGTTATACATACACCGGGGAGCTGTTTTTT

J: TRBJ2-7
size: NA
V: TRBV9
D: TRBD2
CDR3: CASSREVGYEQYF
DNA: TGTGCCAGCAGCCGGGAGGTAGGATACGAGCAGTACTTC

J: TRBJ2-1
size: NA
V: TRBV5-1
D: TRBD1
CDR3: CASSFSQGAWNEQFF
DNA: TGCGCCAGCAGCTTTTCACAGGGGGCTTGGAATGAGCAGTTCTTC

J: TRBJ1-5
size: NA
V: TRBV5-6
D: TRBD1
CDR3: CASSLIGTGDFMDF
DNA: TGTGCCAGCAGCTTGATAGGGACAGGGGATTTTATGGATTTT

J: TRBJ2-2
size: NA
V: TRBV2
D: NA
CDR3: CASSGLFTGELFF
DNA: TGTGCCAGCAGTGGGCTGTTCACCGGGGAGCTGTTTTTT

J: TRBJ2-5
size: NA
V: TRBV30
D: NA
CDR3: CAWGTVETQYF
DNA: TGTGCCTGGGGCACAGTTGAGACCCAGTACTTC

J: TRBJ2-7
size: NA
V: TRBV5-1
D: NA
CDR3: CASSLGVTGSDEQYF
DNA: TGCGCCAGCAGCTTGGGGGTTACGGGGTCGGACGAGCAGTACTTC

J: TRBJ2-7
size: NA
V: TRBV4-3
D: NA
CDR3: CASSQEWDALPYEQYF
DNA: TGCGCCAGCAGCCAAGAATGGGATGCTCTCCCCTACGAGCAGTACTTC

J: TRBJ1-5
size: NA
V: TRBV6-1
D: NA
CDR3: CASSEALDPQGNQPQHF
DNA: TGTGCCAGCAGTGAAGCGCTGGACCCTCAGGGAAATCAGCCCCAGCATTTT

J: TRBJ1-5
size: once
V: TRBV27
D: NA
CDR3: CASGTLSNQPQHF
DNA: TGTGCCAGCGGGACGCTAAGCAATCAGCCCCAGCATTTT

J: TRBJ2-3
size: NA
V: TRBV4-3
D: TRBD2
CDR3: CASSQTGTSGDSEYATDTQYF
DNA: TGCGCCAGCAGCCAGACCGGGACTAGCGGGGATAGTGAGTATGCGACAGATACGCAGTATTTT

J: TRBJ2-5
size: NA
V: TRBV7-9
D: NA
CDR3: CASSRIDRRQETQYF
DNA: TGTGCCAGCAGCCGAATAGACAGGCGCCAAGAGACCCAGTACTTC

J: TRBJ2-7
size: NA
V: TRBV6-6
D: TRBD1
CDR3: CASSGQGYEQYF
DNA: TGTGCCAGCAGCGGACAGGGTTACGAGCAGTACTTC

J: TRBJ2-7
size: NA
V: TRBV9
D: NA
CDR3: CASSVGQYFSYEQYF
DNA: TGTGCCAGCAGCGTAGGACAGTACTTCTCCTACGAGCAGTACTTC

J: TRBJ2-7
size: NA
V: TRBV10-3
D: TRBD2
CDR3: CAISPLAGVFYEQYF
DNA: TGTGCCATCAGTCCGCTAGCGGGGGTCTTCTACGAGCAGTACTTC

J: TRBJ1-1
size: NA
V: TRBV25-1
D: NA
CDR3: CASSASGNTEAFF
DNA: TGTGCCAGCAGTGCTTCAGGGAACACTGAAGCTTTCTTT

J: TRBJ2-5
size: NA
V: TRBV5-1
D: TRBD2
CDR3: CASSFSGAAETQYF
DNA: TGCGCCAGCAGCTTTAGCGGGGCCGCAGAGACCCAGTACTTC

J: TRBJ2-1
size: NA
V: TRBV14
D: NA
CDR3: CASSKDVSYNEQFF
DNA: TGTGCCAGCAGCAAGGACGTTTCCTACAATGAGCAGTTCTTC

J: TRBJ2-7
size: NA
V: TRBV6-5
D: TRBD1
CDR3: CASSYGQGGEQYF
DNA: TGTGCCAGCAGTTACGGACAGGGGGGAGAGCAGTACTTC

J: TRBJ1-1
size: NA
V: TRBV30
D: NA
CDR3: CAWRIHYWGGDTEAFF
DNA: TGTGCCTGGAGAATACACTATTGGGGAGGTGACACTGAAGCTTTCTTT

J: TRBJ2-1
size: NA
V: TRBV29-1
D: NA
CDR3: CSVAESSPNEQFF
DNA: TGCAGCGTTGCTGAGAGTTCCCCCAATGAGCAGTTCTTC

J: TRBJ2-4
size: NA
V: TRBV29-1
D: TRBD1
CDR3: CSVEDPRTGENIQYF
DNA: TGCAGCGTTGAAGATCCGCGGACAGGCGAGAACATTCAGTACTTC

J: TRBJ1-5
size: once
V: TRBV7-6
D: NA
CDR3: CASSLGGLDQPQHF
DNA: TGTGCCAGCAGCTTAGGGGGGTTGGATCAGCCCCAGCATTTT

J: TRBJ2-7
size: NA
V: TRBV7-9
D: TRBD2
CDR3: CASSFQTSGRSYEQYF
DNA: TGTGCCAGCAGCTTCCAGACTAGCGGGAGAAGTTACGAGCAGTACTTC

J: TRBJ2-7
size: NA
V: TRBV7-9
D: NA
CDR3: CASSLGSGYSYEQYF
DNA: TGTGCCAGCAGCTTAGGGAGTGGATACTCCTACGAGCAGTACTTC

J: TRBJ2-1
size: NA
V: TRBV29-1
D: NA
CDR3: CSGEVGQTYNEQFF
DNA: TGCAGCGGCGAGGTGGGGCAGACCTACAATGAGCAGTTCTTC

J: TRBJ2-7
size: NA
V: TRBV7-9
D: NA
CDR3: CASSLGSTSSYEQYF
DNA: TGTGCCAGCAGCTTAGGGAGCACTAGTTCCTACGAGCAGTACTTC

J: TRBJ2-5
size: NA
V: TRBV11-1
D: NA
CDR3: CASSLGSGWQETQYF
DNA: TGTGCCAGCAGCTTAGGGTCGGGGTGGCAAGAGACCCAGTACTTC

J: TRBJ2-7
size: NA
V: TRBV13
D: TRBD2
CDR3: CASSSRGTSRPYEQYF
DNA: TGTGCCAGCAGCTCGAGGGGGACTAGCAGACCTTACGAGCAGTACTTC

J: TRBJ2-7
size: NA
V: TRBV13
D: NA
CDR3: CASSQEGFGSYEQYF
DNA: TGTGCCAGCAGCCAGGAAGGGTTTGGATCCTACGAGCAGTACTTC

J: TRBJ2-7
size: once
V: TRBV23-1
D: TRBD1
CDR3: CASSQRGGEKDRYEQYF
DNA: TGCGCCAGCAGTCAGAGGGGCGGAGAGAAGGACAGGTACGAGCAGTACTTC

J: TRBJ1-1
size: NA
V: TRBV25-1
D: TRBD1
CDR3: CASSIQGINTEAFF
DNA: TGTGCCAGCAGTATACAGGGGATAAACACTGAAGCTTTCTTT

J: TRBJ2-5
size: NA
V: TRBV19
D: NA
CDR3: CASSNEQTRSQETQYF
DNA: TGTGCCAGTAGTAATGAACAGACTCGAAGCCAAGAGACCCAGTACTTC

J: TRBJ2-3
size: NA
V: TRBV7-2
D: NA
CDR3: CASSLVESADTQYF
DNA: TGTGCCAGCAGCTTAGTAGAGAGTGCAGATACGCAGTATTTT

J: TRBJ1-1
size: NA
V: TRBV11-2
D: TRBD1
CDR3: CASSLGPAGGGGTEAFF
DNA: TGTGCCAGCAGTTTAGGGCCCGCAGGGGGCGGGGGCACTGAAGCTTTCTTT

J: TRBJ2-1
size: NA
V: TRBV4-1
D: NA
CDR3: CASSQDRIEQFF
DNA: TGCGCCAGCAGCCAAGATAGGATAGAGCAGTTCTTC

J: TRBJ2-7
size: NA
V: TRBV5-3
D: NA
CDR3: CARSLEGTTYEQYF
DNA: TGTGCCAGAAGCTTGGAGGGGACCACCTACGAGCAGTACTTC